These 11 T cell receptor beta chains were all obtained from the same sample, sequenced in a study of read filtering for tumor transcriptome and immune sequencing. From roughly 400 ng of RNA, a library with molecular barcoded alpha/delta and beta/gamma adaptors was made. Each CDR3 protein gets one entry after TCRdb re-called the reads with MiXCR. In the table there are about 130,000 distinct CDR3 sequences, over 10% of which are singletons. Sequencing used a population of CD138-negative cells sorted from bone marrow. Receptors were obtained from a donor aged 40 or older with multiple myeloma.

This clonotype has ten or more counts. The chain is built from TRBV12-3 or TRBV12-4 and TRBJ2-1, with 7 bases matching TRBD2. Losses at the gene ends were 2 bases for V and 4 bases for J; bases not matched to a gene: 5. There are 15 residues in the CDR3. This CDR3 is CASSLFAGDYNEQFF. The CDR3 DNA reads as TGTGCCAGCAGTTTATTCGCGGGGGATTACAATGAGCAGTTCTTC.

At least ten counts were recorded for this clonotype. V usage is TRBV3-1 and J usage is TRBJ1-2; a weak D match, TRBD1 (6 bases). This CDR3 spans 14 amino acids. V was trimmed by 1 base and J by 7 bases, leaving 13 bases between them. Germline V lookup: CDR1 LGHDT, CDR2 YNNKEL (reference sequence). Here the CDR3 DNA reads TGTGCCAGCAGCCAAGCAGTCAGGGGCTCTGGCTACACCTTC. Its protein product is CASSQAVRGSGYTF.

This clonotype was seen ten or more times. The chain has TRBV20-1 and TRBJ2-1; 10 nucleotides line up with TRBD2. J lost 7 bases, V lost 0 bases, and 6 bases had no gene match. This CDR3 is built from 15 residues. Germline V gene lookup returns CDR1 DFQATT and CDR2 SNEGSKA (reference sequence). The CDR3 nucleotides are TGCAGTGCTAGAGATTCTAGCGGGAGTAGGAATGAGCAGTTCTTC. Translation gives CSARDSSGSRNEQFF.

This clonotype came up a few times. The chain has TRBV5-1 and TRBJ2-3; weak D call: TRBD1 (6 bases). V lost 4 bases to trimming and J lost 3 bases, with 12 bases between them. Germline lookup yields CDR1 SGHRS and CDR2 YFSETQ. This CDR3 contains 14 residues. The CDR3 region is CASSRDTPTDTQYF. The CDR3 coding sequence is TGCGCCAGCAGCCGGGACACCCCGACAGATACGCAGTATTTT.

This clonotype showed up many times. CDR3 DNA: TGCAGTGCTCAAAGTAGGGGGGTTGTGGTCTACAATGAGCAGTTCTTC. Residues: CSAQSRGVVVYNEQFF. The chain has TRBV20-1 and TRBJ2-1; D possibly uses TRBD1 or TRBD2 (6 bases each). The CDR3 contains 16 residues. CDR1 is DFQATT, CDR2 SNEGSKA, per germline (reference sequence). Trimming removed 5 bases at V and 3 bases at J, with 20 bases between.

This clonotype appeared many times. This rearrangement joins TRBV27 to TRBJ2-2, with TRBD1 as a possible D gene (6 bases). The V end was cut by 8 bases, the J end by 3 bases, with 10 bases between. CDR3 size: 13 residues. Germline V gives CDR1 MNHEY, CDR2 SMNVEV (reference sequence). DNA of the CDR3: TGTGCCAGCGGCAGACAGGACACCGGGGAGCTGTTTTTT. It encodes CASGRQDTGELFF.

This clonotype was recorded a few times. V is TRBV3-1 and J is TRBJ1-1; D might be TRBD1 (5 bases). Germline-derived CDR1 and CDR2 are LGHDT and YNNKEL (reference sequence). V lost 0 bases and J 3 bases, leaving 14 bases between the germline ends. This CDR3 spans 16 amino acids. In DNA form, the CDR3 reads TGTGCCAGCAGCCAAGAACTCGGGGGTATCGACACTGAAGCTTTCTTT. It translates to CASSQELGGIDTEAFF.

This clonotype was detected many times. The V call is TRBV5-1, the J call TRBJ2-3; 7 bases align to TRBD2. Germline loops: CDR1 SGHRS, CDR2 YFSETQ. V lost 3 bases, J lost 2 bases, and 9 bases stayed unmatched. The CDR3 has 16 amino acids. The DNA of the CDR3 is TGCGCCAGCAGCTCGGGACTACCGACGACCACAGATACGCAGTATTTT. It yields the protein CASSSGLPTTTDTQYF.

This clonotype was seen repeatedly, ten times or more. This chain links TRBV12-3 or TRBV12-4 with TRBJ2-7; 8 bases align to TRBD1. Trimming cost V 6 bases and J 7 bases; bases outside gene matches: 5. The length of the CDR3 is 12 residues. DNA for the CDR3: TGTGCCAGCAGCCCTTACAGGGGGGAGCAGTACTTC. This codes for CASSPYRGEQYF.

This clonotype showed up many times. The chain carries TRBV5-4 and TRBJ2-1, with TRBD2 identical over 8 bases. V lost 6 bases, J lost 4 bases, and 3 bases stayed unmatched. The CDR3 contains 13 residues. Germline CDR1 is SGHNT and CDR2 is YYREEE (reference sequence). In DNA, the CDR3 is TGTGCCAGCAAGCGGGAGCTTTACAATGAGCAGTTCTTC. Translation: CASKRELYNEQFF.

This clonotype was detected ten times or more. V usage is TRBV7-2 and J usage is TRBJ1-1; D unresolved. Germline V gives CDR1 SGHTA, CDR2 FQGNSA. V was shortened by 4 bases and J by 8 bases, with 14 bases between the two germline ends. This CDR3 has 13 residues. CDR3 bases: TGTGCCAGCAGCTCCGGGTCGCGAAGAGAAGCTTTCTTT. It specifies CASSSGSRREAFF.